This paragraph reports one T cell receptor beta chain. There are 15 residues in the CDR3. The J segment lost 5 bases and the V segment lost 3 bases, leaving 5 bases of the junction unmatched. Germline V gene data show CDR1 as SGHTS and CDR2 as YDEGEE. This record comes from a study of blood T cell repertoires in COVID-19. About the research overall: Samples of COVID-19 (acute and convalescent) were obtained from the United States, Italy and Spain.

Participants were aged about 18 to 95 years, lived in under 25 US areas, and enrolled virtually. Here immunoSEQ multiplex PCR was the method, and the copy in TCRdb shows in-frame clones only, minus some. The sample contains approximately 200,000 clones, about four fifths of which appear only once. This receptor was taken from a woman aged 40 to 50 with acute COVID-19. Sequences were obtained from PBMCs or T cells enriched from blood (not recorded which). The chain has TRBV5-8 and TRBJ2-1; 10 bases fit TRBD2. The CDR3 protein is CASSSSGGGNNEQFF. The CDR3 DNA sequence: TGTGCCAGCAGCTCAAGCGGGGGGGGAAACAATGAGCAGTTCTTC.